The present T cell receptor (beta chain) was sequenced within a study of molecular identifiers for immune sequencing clone quantification. General study points: Sharing of a barcode by identical TCR molecules could cause highly expanded clone sizes to be underestimated. Among roughly 910,000 naive cells, spiked Jurkat TCR RNA from a single cell was reportedly detectable.

With listed TCR primers and previously described methods, bulk TCR libraries were prepared. TCRdb reprocessed the PCR reads with MiXCR, giving one entry per CDR3 protein. This sample has about 63,000 distinct CDR3 sequences, with around 20% found just once. The authors gated naive CD8 T cells as CD8+CD4-CCR7+CD45RA+ for sorting. Note on this clonotype: Its antigen is as yet unknown. One base away lies a much larger clone, so this may be a sequencing read error.

The source material was naive CD8+ T cells from blood, with Jurkat cell RNA spiked in. Subset here: FACS-sorted CD8+CD4-CCR7+CD45RA+ naive T cells. This sequence was found in a human donor in good health. Some libraries in this study had Jurkat cell RNA spiked in.

The CDR3 DNA follows: TGTGCCAGCAGCATAGGCGGGACCGAGCAGTACTTC. Its protein is CASSIGGTEQYF. The rearrangement links TRBV7-9 to TRBJ2-7; maybe TRBD2 (6 bases). Germline values: CDR1 SEHNR, CDR2 FQNEAQ (reference sequence). CDR3 length: 12 amino acids. V gave up 5 bases and J gave up 6 bases, with 11 bases separating them.